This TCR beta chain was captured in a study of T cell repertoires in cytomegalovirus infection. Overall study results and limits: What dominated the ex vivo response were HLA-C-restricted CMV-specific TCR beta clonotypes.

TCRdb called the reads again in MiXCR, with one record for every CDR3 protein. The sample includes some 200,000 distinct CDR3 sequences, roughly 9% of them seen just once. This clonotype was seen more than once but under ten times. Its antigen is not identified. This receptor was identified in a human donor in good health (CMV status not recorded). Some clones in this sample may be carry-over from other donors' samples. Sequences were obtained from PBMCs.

The CDR3 bases are TGTGCCAGCACCAACAATAAGAAACTAACTTTCTCGAATTCACCCCTCCACTTT. Translated, it gives CASTNNKKLTFSNSPLHF. This chain links TRBV6-2 or TRBV6-3 with TRBJ1-6; D is ambiguous. This CDR3 is 18 amino acids long. V lost 7 bases and J 7 bases, leaving 26 bases between the germline ends. Germline V gene lookup returns CDR1 MNHEY and CDR2 SVGEGT.